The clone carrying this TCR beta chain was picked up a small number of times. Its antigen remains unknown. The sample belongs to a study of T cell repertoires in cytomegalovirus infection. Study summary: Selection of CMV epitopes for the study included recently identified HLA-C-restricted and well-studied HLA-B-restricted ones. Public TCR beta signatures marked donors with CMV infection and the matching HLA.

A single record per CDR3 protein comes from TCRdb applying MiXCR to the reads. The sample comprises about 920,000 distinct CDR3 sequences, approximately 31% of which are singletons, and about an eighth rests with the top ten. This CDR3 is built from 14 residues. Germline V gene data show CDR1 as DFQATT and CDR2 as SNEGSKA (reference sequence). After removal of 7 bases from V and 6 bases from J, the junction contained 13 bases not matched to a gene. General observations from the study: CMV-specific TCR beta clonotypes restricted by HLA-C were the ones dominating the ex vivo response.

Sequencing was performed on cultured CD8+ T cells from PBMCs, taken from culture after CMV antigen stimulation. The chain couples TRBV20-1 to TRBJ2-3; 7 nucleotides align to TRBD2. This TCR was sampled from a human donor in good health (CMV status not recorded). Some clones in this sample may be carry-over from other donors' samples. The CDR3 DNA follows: TGCAGTGTCACCCGCACAGCGGGGTTTGATACGCAGTATTTT. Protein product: CSVTRTAGFDTQYF.